The rows below give T cell receptor beta chains drawn from one sample of a study of blood T cell repertoires in COVID-19. Clones were sequenced by immunoSEQ multiplex PCR, and TCRdb holds only the in-frame ones, with some missing. The sample has 80,000 to 100,000 clones, roughly 90% seen once. Sample: peripheral blood. These receptor sequences come from a human donor with active COVID-19. The donor label of this sample is uncertain. The CDR3 runs from the conserved cysteine through the conserved F or W. A D gene is named only where the DNA matches it firmly. Not all rows give a size; the values are once, few, many and, for expanded clones, a class.

d_call j_call v_call cdr3_length clone_size cdr3_nt cdr3_aa
TRBD1 TRBJ2-3 TRBV3-1/TRBV3-2 14 . TGTGCCAGCAGCCCAACAGGGGGGACAGATACGCAGTATTTT CASSPTGGTDTQYF
TRBD2 TRBJ2-7 TRBV28 16 . TGTGCCAGCAGTCCTCGCGGGAGGGGGCCGACCTACGAGCAGTACTTC CASSPRGRGPTYEQYF
TRBD1 TRBJ1-3 TRBV6-6 14 once TGTGCCAGCACGGGACAGGGGGCCGGAAACACCATATATTTT CASTGQGAGNTIYF
TRBD1 TRBJ1-2 TRBV7-9 14 . TGTGCCAGCAGCCGAGGGACAGAACCCTATGGCTACACCTTC CASSRGTEPYGYTF
. TRBJ1-1 TRBV2 13 few TGTGCCAGCAGTGTTGGCCTGAACACTGAAGCTTTCTTT CASSVGLNTEAFF
. TRBJ2-3 TRBV29-1 12 . TGCAGCGTTTTGGCGGACACAGATACGCAGTATTTT CSVLADTDTQYF
. TRBJ2-6 TRBV7-8 16 . TGTGCCAGCAGCGCCGAGAGGGGGTTCGGGGCCAACGTCCTGACTTTC CASSAERGFGANVLTF
. TRBJ2-5 TRBV7-2 14 . TGTGCCAGCAGCTTAGCGCCAGGGTCTGAGACCCAGTACTTC CASSLAPGSETQYF
TRBD1 TRBJ2-7 TRBV6-1 13 . TGTGCCAGCAGTGATACAGGGACAGGGGAGCAGTACTTC CASSDTGTGEQYF
. TRBJ1-1 TRBV2 17 . TGTGCCAGCCCCCTACAGAGACAGGCCGCCTTGAACACTGAAGCTTTCTTT CASPLQRQAALNTEAFF
TRBD2 TRBJ2-3 TRBV6-4 14 . TGTGCCAGCAGTGAGGCGGGAGACACAGATACGCAGTATTTT CASSEAGDTDTQYF
TRBD2 TRBJ2-7 TRBV28 16 . TGTGCCAGCAGTTTCCGAGCGGGGGGGCCGAAACCCGAGCAGTACTTC CASSFRAGGPKPEQYF
TRBD1 TRBJ2-1 TRBV5-1 15 . TGCGCCAGCAGCTCCGGGACAGGGGTTTACAATGAGCAGTTCTTC CASSSGTGVYNEQFF
. TRBJ2-3 TRBV10-2 13 . TGCGCCAGCAGTGAGTCCAGGGGAGATACGCAGTATTTT CASSESRGDTQYF
TRBD1 TRBJ2-1 TRBV12-3/TRBV12-4 12 . TGTGCCAGCAGTCTAGGGACAGTTGAGCAGTTCTTC CASSLGTVEQFF
. TRBJ2-5 TRBV5-1 14 . TGCGCCAGCAGCGCCGGGACACTGCAAGAGACCCAGTACTTC CASSAGTLQETQYF
. TRBJ2-3 TRBV19 16 . TGTGCCAGTACCTTCAGCGGCCAACAGCGGAGAAATACGCAGTATTTT CASTFSGQQRRNTQYF
. TRBJ2-2 TRBV7-9 18 once TGTGCCAGCAGCCCACCGGGCGAAAGGGCGGGAAACACCGGGGAGCTGTTTTTT CASSPPGERAGNTGELFF
TRBD1 TRBJ2-5 TRBV24-1 15 . TGTGCCACCAGTGATTTGGGGGGACAGCAAGAGACCCAGTACTTC CATSDLGGQQETQYF
. TRBJ2-5 TRBV5-6 13 . TGTGCCAGCAGCTTGGCAGGGAGGAAGACCCAGTACTTC CASSLAGRKTQYF
TRBD1 TRBJ1-4 TRBV19 14 . TGTGCCACGTCGTCCGGGACAGTGGACGAAAAACTGTTTTTT CATSSGTVDEKLFF
. TRBJ1-4 TRBV27 14 once TGTGCCAGCAGCAATACAGGGCCCAGTGAAAAACTGTTTTTT CASSNTGPSEKLFF
TRBD2 TRBJ2-1 TRBV19 15 . TGTGCCAGTAGTATCGTAGCGGGGTTGCGCAATGAGCAGTTCTTC CASSIVAGLRNEQFF
. TRBJ1-6 TRBV29-1 12 . TGCAGCGTGCGAGTAGAGGGTTCACCCCTCCACTTT CSVRVEGSPLHF
TRBD1 TRBJ1-3 TRBV18 18 . TGTGCCAGCTCACCAATACCGGGACAGGGCTTCTCTGGAAACACCATATATTTT CASSPIPGQGFSGNTIYF
. TRBJ2-3 TRBV9 14 once TGTGCCAGCAGCGCACCGACAGACACAGATACGCAGTATTTT CASSAPTDTDTQYF
TRBD2 TRBJ2-2 TRBV25-1 15 once TGTGCCAGCAGGGTCGGGGGGGCGAACACCGGGGAGCTGTTTTTT CASRVGGANTGELFF
. TRBJ1-1 TRBV6-1 13 . TGTGCCAGCAGTGAAGCGAGGGGGTTCGAAGCTTTCTTT CASSEARGFEAFF
. TRBJ1-1 TRBV5-1 14 once TGCGCCAGCAGGGGAGGGGCAAGGAACACTGAAGCTTTCTTT CASRGGARNTEAFF
. TRBJ1-1 TRBV12-5 13 . TGTGCTAGTGGTTTGGACCTGGCTGATGAAGCTTTCTTT CASGLDLADEAFF
. TRBJ2-2 TRBV7-2 15 . TGTGCCAGCAGCTCCGGGACAAGGGATACCGGGGAGCTGTTTTTT CASSSGTRDTGELFF
TRBD1 TRBJ2-1 TRBV11-3 15 . TGTGCCAGCAGCTTAGGACAGGGGTCCTACAATGAGCAGTTCTTC CASSLGQGSYNEQFF
. TRBJ1-6 TRBV10-3 16 . TGTGCCATCAGTGAGGGGGGGAGCTCCTATAATTCACCCCTCCACTTT CAISEGGSSYNSPLHF
. TRBJ1-2 TRBV18 13 . TGTGCCAGCTCACCAGTCAGGGAGGGAGGCTACACCTTC CASSPVREGGYTF
. TRBJ1-2 TRBV28 15 . TGTGCCAGCAGTTTACCCCCGCAGGGCGCCTATGGCTACACCTTC CASSLPPQGAYGYTF
TRBD2 TRBJ2-5 TRBV3-1/TRBV3-2 14 . TGTGCCAGCAGCCAAAGAGGACTAGATAAGGCCCAGTACTTC CASSQRGLDKAQYF
TRBD1 TRBJ1-4 TRBV11-2 16 . TGTGCCAGCAGCTTAGGAGGGGGCCCAACTAATGAAAAACTGTTTTTT CASSLGGGPTNEKLFF
TRBD1 TRBJ1-1 TRBV6-2/TRBV6-3 13 . TGTGCCAGCAGCGACAGGGGGAACTCTGAAGCTTTCTTT CASSDRGNSEAFF
. TRBJ1-4 TRBV5-6 16 . TGTGCCAGCAGCACTCGGACAGTAAACCAGGGTGAAAAACTGTTTTTT CASSTRTVNQGEKLFF
. TRBJ2-5 TRBV10-3 17 . TGTGCCATCAGTGCCCGGCGGGGCGAACAAGGTGGAGAGACCCAGTACTTC CAISARRGEQGGETQYF
TRBD1 TRBJ2-7 TRBV4-1 14 . TGCGCCAGCAGCCAACGACAGGGTGTCTACGAGCAGTACTTC CASSQRQGVYEQYF
TRBD1 TRBJ1-5 TRBV6-2/TRBV6-3 16 . TGTGCCAGCAGTTACCTCTGGGGACAGGTGGATCAGCCCCAGCATTTT CASSYLWGQVDQPQHF
. TRBJ1-2 TRBV2 13 . TGTGCCAGCAGTGGCCAGACTAACTATGGCTACACCTTC CASSGQTNYGYTF
. TRBJ1-1 TRBV24-1 16 . TGTGCCACCAAAGGCTTTACCCCGGAGTGGGACACTGAAGCTTTCTTT CATKGFTPEWDTEAFF
TRBD2 TRBJ2-3 TRBV18 17 . TGTGCCAGCTCACCACGCAGAGGCGGGGGGGACACAGATACGCAGTATTTT CASSPRRGGGDTDTQYF